The rows below give T cell receptor beta chains drawn from one sample of a study of response to subunit inactivated influenza vaccine. TCRdb used MiXCR to reprocess the RT-PCR reads, holding one entry per CDR3 protein. Seen here are 610,000 or so distinct CDR3 sequences, approximately 14% observed once, and the top ten hold 8.5% to 14%. This specimen was PBMCs from blood, taken roughly 13 days after vaccination. These receptors were collected from a man in his fifties or sixties who received an inactivated influenza vaccine. CDR3s include the opening cysteine and the closing phenylalanine or tryptophan. The order of the fields is clone size, V gene, D gene, J gene, CDR3 protein, CDR3 DNA. The D gene is left open where the match is weak. Some rows mark clone size as missing; the rest say once, few, many or name a class of expanded clone.

>many|TRBV19|TRBD2|TRBJ2-1
CASSMGGIEQFF
TGTGCCAGTAGTATGGGAGGGATTGAGCAGTTCTTC
>many|TRBV11-2|-|TRBJ2-1
CASRLITGRSYNEQFF
TGTGCCAGCAGACTTATCACAGGGAGATCCTACAATGAGCAGTTCTTC
>few|TRBV7-2|-|TRBJ2-1
CASNTEGAFGEQFF
TGTGCCAGCAACACAGAGGGTGCCTTTGGGGAGCAGTTCTTC
>-|TRBV5-1|TRBD1|TRBJ1-2
CASTSGQGTYGYTF
TGCGCCAGCACTTCGGGACAGGGGACCTATGGCTACACCTTC
>few|TRBV15|-|TRBJ2-7
CATSRGAEVYEQYF
TGTGCCACCAGCAGAGGGGCAGAAGTGTACGAGCAGTACTTC
>-|TRBV10-3|-|TRBJ2-1
CAISGSPNGQFF
TGTGCCATCAGCGGATCCCCTAATGGGCAGTTCTTC
>-|TRBV15|-|TRBJ1-5
CATSRDLGQYQPQHF
TGTGCCACCAGCAGAGATCTGGGGCAATATCAGCCCCAGCATTTT
>few|TRBV28|-|TRBJ2-1
CASRKRAETYNEQFF
TGTGCCAGCCGCAAGAGGGCGGAAACCTACAATGAGCAGTTCTTC
>few|TRBV7-8|TRBD2|TRBJ2-5
CASSQGGLAGVPQETQYF
TGTGCCAGCAGCCAAGGGGGTCTAGCGGGAGTCCCACAAGAGACCCAGTACTTC
>few|TRBV28|-|TRBJ2-2
CASRPVTLSLIIESNTGELFF
TGTGCCAGCAGGCCTGTAACCTTAAGTCTGATTATAGAATCGAACACCGGGGAGCTGTTTTTT
>-|TRBV6-2/TRBV6-3|-|TRBJ1-5
CASSTPASNQPQHF
TGTGCCAGCAGTACCCCCGCCTCGAATCAGCCCCAGCATTTT
>few|TRBV11-2|-|TRBJ2-3
CASSFFSAAGATQGTDTQYF
TGTGCCAGCAGCTTTTTTTCCGCAGCCGGGGCCACTCAGGGCACAGATACGCAGTATTTT
>-|TRBV15|TRBD2|TRBJ2-1
CATSRGPSGSNEQFF
TGTGCCACCAGCAGAGGTCCTAGCGGGAGTAATGAGCAGTTCTTC
>few|TRBV7-6|-|TRBJ2-1
CASSLAPGYNEQFF
TGTGCCAGCAGCTTAGCGCCTGGGTACAATGAGCAGTTCTTC
>-|TRBV6-2/TRBV6-3|-|TRBJ2-6
CASRVTYRRSSGANVLTF
TGTGCCAGCAGAGTTACGTACCGTCGGAGCTCTGGGGCCAACGTCCTGACTTTC
>few|TRBV12-3/TRBV12-4|TRBD1|TRBJ1-2
CASSLYLDRGEDGYTF
TGTGCCAGCAGTTTATACCTGGACAGGGGGGAAGATGGCTACACCTTC
>many|TRBV7-2|TRBD1|TRBJ2-2
CASSTRQGYTGELFF
TGTGCCAGCAGCACTCGACAGGGGTACACCGGGGAGCTGTTTTTT